These 21 T cell receptor beta chains were sequenced from one sample in a study of blood T cell repertoires in COVID-19. Profiled with immunoSEQ multiplex PCR; TCRdb holds only in-frame clones, not every one. The profile shows tens of thousands of clones, 80% to 90% of them singletons. The specimen sequenced was peripheral blood. The receptor set was obtained from a man aged 65 to 85 with acute or convalescent COVID-19.

The V and J genes are TRBV28 and TRBJ1-5; D ambiguous. The length of the CDR3 is 15 residues. Germline V gene data show CDR1 as MDHEN and CDR2 as SYDVKM. V was cut by 2 bases and J by 2 bases, with 10 bases left in between. The CDR3: CASSLGLAGNQPQHF. CDR3 in DNA: TGTGCCAGCAGTTTAGGTCTAGCCGGCAATCAGCCCCAGCATTTT.

The V gene is TRBV25-1, the J gene TRBJ1-4, with a possible D match to TRBD1 (5 bases). Looked up from germline, CDR1 is MGHDK and CDR2 is SYGVNS. The CDR3 length is 14 residues. V dropped 4 bases and J dropped 7 bases, with 13 bases sitting between them. The CDR3 DNA reads TGTGCCAGCAGTGCAACTGGCAGGGTTGAAAAACTGTTTTTT. Its protein is CASSATGRVEKLFF.

The chain employs TRBV18 and TRBJ1-2, with 8 bases that match TRBD1. This CDR3 is 13 amino acids long. CDR1 and CDR2 (germline): KGHSH, LQKENI. The J segment lost 3 bases and the V segment lost 5 bases, leaving 2 bases of the junction unmatched. CDR3 coding DNA: TGTGCCAGCTCAGAACAGGGGGACTATGGCTACACCTTC. Protein sequence: CASSEQGDYGYTF.

The rearrangement links TRBV30 to TRBJ1-3, with D tentatively TRBD1 (6 bases). The CDR3 covers 15 residues. V lost 3 bases and J 2 bases, leaving 14 bases between the germline ends. Germline V lookup: CDR1 GTSNPN, CDR2 SVGIG (reference sequence). CDR3 loop: CAWRPQGVPGNTIYF. Here the CDR3 DNA reads TGTGCCTGGAGACCACAGGGAGTACCTGGAAACACCATATATTTT.

CDR3 amino acids: CASSFNYNEQFF. As DNA, the CDR3 is TGCGCCAGCAGCTTCAATTACAATGAGCAGTTCTTC. The chain links TRBV5-1 to TRBJ2-1; D ambiguous. The V gene lost 2 bases and the J gene lost 4 bases, with 4 bases spanning the gap. There are 12 residues in the CDR3. CDR1 is SGHRS and CDR2 is YFSETQ in the germline V gene.

V usage is TRBV6-6 and J usage is TRBJ2-3; 10 bases agree with TRBD2. J lost 3 bases, V lost 6 bases, and 9 bases had no gene match. CDR1 and CDR2 from the germline V gene are MNHNY and SVGAGI (reference sequence). The CDR3 consists of 16 residues. The DNA of the CDR3 is TGTGCCAGCAGATACCGCCCGACTAGCGGGACAGATACGCAGTATTTT. This translates into CASRYRPTSGTDTQYF.

This rearrangement joins TRBV18 to TRBJ1-1; TRBD1 might be the D (6 bases). The CDR3 totals 12 residues. With 6 bases removed from V and 10 bases from J, the gap between germline ends came to 15 bases. CDR1 and CDR2 (germline): KGHSH, LQKENI. CDR3 protein: CASSSLAQGAFF. In nucleotides, the CDR3 is TGTGCCAGCTCCTCTCTAGCACAGGGAGCTTTCTTT.

This clone appeared a few times. V gene TRBV7-8 combines with J gene TRBJ1-1; D is possibly TRBD1 (6 bases). Germline V lookup: CDR1 SGHVS, CDR2 FQNEAQ. The CDR3 totals 15 residues. Trimming took off 2 bases at V and 4 bases at J, with 14 bases between the two ends. The CDR3 DNA reads as TGTGCCAGCAGCTTATCCGCGAACAGGGTCACTGAAGCTTTCTTT. It encodes CASSLSANRVTEAFF.

This clone has only a few counts. The CDR3 is CAWSQGFYEQYF. Here the CDR3 DNA reads TGTGCCTGGAGTCAGGGATTCTACGAGCAGTACTTC. This rearrangement joins TRBV30 to TRBJ2-7, with D perhaps TRBD1 (5 bases). Trimming removed 2 bases at V and 3 bases at J, with 8 bases between. Per the germline V gene, CDR1 is GTSNPN and CDR2 is SVGIG (reference sequence). The CDR3 sequence is 12 residues long.

The CDR3 region is CASKDRDREGDTQYF. CDR3 nucleotide sequence: TGTGCCAGCAAGGACCGGGACAGGGAAGGAGATACGCAGTATTTT. The J gene is TRBJ2-3, the V gene TRBV9, with 9 bases aligning to TRBD1. Germline trimming cut 6 bases from V and 5 bases from J; bases unmatched to any gene: 10. The CDR3 sequence is 15 residues long. CDR1 and CDR2 from the germline V gene are SGDLS and YYNGEE.

The V and J genes are TRBV5-5 and TRBJ1-2; D possibly corresponds to TRBD1 (6 bases). V was shortened by 4 bases and J by 5 bases, with 12 bases between the two germline ends. The CDR3 is 13 amino acids. CDR1 is SGHKS, CDR2 YYEKEE, per germline (reference sequence). CDR3 residues: CASSEGVRYGYTF. CDR3 DNA: TGTGCCAGCAGCGAGGGGGTTCGGTATGGCTACACCTTC.

The table lists this clone with a count of one. J is TRBJ1-1 and V is TRBV12-3 or TRBV12-4; 7 nucleotides align to TRBD1. This CDR3 comprises 12 residues. V was pared by 1 base and J by 10 bases, with 3 bases of the junction left unmatched. The CDR3 coding sequence is TGTGCCAGCAGTTTAGAAGACAGGGTAGCTTTCTTT. As protein: CASSLEDRVAFF.

The chain uses TRBV2 and TRBJ2-1; maybe TRBD1 (6 bases). This CDR3 spans 14 amino acids. Trimming removed 0 bases at V and 6 bases at J, with 9 bases between. Germline-derived CDR1 and CDR2 are SNHLY and FYNNEI. The DNA of the CDR3 is TGTGCCAGCAGTGAAGCGTTGGACAGCAATGAGCAGTTCTTC. Its protein is CASSEALDSNEQFF. Complete variable domain (other parts from reference TRBV2 and TRBJ2-1): EPEVTQTPSHQVTQMGQEVILRCVPISNHLYFYWYRQILGQKVEFLVSFYNNEISEKSEIFDDQFSVERPDGSNFTLKIRSTKLEDSAMYFCASSEALDSNEQFFGPGTRLTVL.

The chain joins TRBV12-3 or TRBV12-4 to TRBJ1-2; TRBD1 is a possible D gene (6 bases). The CDR3 totals 13 residues. Trimming shortened V by 5 bases and J by 1 base, and 8 bases separated the two germline ends. The CDR3 region has the DNA TGTGCCAGCAGTAGACAGGTTAACTATGGCTACACCTTC. It specifies CASSRQVNYGYTF.

The chain couples TRBV19 to TRBJ1-2, with D possibly being TRBD1 (5 bases). Germline V gives CDR1 LNHDA, CDR2 SQIVND (reference sequence). Trimming removed 4 bases from V and 4 bases from J, with 10 bases in between. CDR3 length: 13 amino acids. CDR3 sequence (DNA): TGTGCCAGTAGTAAAACGACAGCCTATGGCTACACCTTC. Its protein is CASSKTTAYGYTF.

The chain joins TRBV5-4 to TRBJ2-1, with D perhaps TRBD2 (7 bases). Germline V gene sequence: CDR1 SGHNT, CDR2 YYREEE (reference sequence). V was clipped by 2 bases and J by 4 bases, with 13 bases between them. CDR3 length: 15 amino acids. The CDR3 coding sequence is TGTGCCAGCAGCTTACCCGGGGGGCCTTACAATGAGCAGTTCTTC. Translation: CASSLPGGPYNEQFF.

The chain joins TRBV10-3 to TRBJ1-3, with D uncertain. This CDR3 has 14 residues. Per the germline V gene, CDR1 is ENHRY and CDR2 is SYGVKD. V dropped 3 bases and J dropped 0 bases, with 6 bases sitting between them. The CDR3 DNA is TGTGCCATCAGTGACCTCAGCTCTGGAAACACCATATATTTT. Protein product: CAISDLSSGNTIYF.

The rearrangement links TRBV6-5 to TRBJ2-3, with a weak D call TRBD2 (6 bases). Germline CDR1 and CDR2: MNHEY and SVGAGI. The CDR3 runs to 15 residues. V was trimmed by 4 bases and J by 0 bases, leaving 11 bases between them. CDR3 nucleotide sequence: TGTGCCAGCAGTTGGAGGAGGGGAAGCACAGATACGCAGTATTTT. Translating it yields CASSWRRGSTDTQYF.

This clone is judged medium-sized. The rearrangement joins TRBV5-6 to TRBJ2-7; D perhaps matches TRBD2 (5 bases). Germline-derived CDR1 and CDR2 are SGHDT and YYEEEE. The CDR3 loop spans 15 amino acids. V was pared by 7 bases and J by 2 bases, with 19 bases between. The CDR3 coding sequence is TGTGCCAGCTGCAGACGGGGAATAGTCACCTACGAGCAGTACGTC. Its translation is CASCRRGIVTYEQYV.

This CDR3 reads CASSPGLAGEGEQFF. For the CDR3, the DNA is TGCGCCAGCAGCCCGGGACTAGCGGGAGAGGGTGAGCAGTTCTTC. V usage is TRBV5-1 and J usage is TRBJ2-1; 14 nucleotides align to TRBD2. This CDR3 has 15 amino acids. Germline lookup yields CDR1 SGHRS and CDR2 YFSETQ. V trimming: 4 bases; J trimming: 9 bases; junction bases outside the gene matches: 6.

The chain links TRBV6-2 or TRBV6-3 to TRBJ2-7, with 7 bases matching TRBD1. Unmatched junction bases numbered 8, after V lost 2 bases and J lost 1 base. CDR3 length: 16 amino acids. CDR1 is MNHEY and CDR2 is SVGEGT in the germline V gene. CDR3 in DNA: TGTGCCAGCAGTTACCCGGGACAGCTGGGGTCCTACGAGCAGTACTTC. Its protein product is CASSYPGQLGSYEQYF.